Listed below are T cell receptor beta chains from one sample, sequenced in a study of blood T cell repertoires in COVID-19. Assay: immunoSEQ multiplex PCR; the TCRdb copy retains only in-frame clones and omits some. The sample carries 250,000 or so clones, about 83% recorded once. The source material was peripheral blood. Every receptor here comes from a woman aged 40 to 50 who had recovered from COVID-19. Both conserved end residues are part of each CDR3. The D gene is left open where the match is weak. Part of the rows lack a size; the others show once, few, many or a class for expanded clones.

D,V,size,J,DNA,CDR3
TRBD1,TRBV3-1/TRBV3-2,NA,TRBJ1-5,TGTGCCAGCAGCCAAGATTCGGGGACAGGGGGAAGAAATCAGCCCCAGCATTTT,CASSQDSGTGGRNQPQHF
TRBD1,TRBV27,NA,TRBJ1-5,TGTGCCAGCAGTGGGAGGACAGGGGGAAATCAGCCCCAGCATTTT,CASSGRTGGNQPQHF
TRBD1,TRBV24-1,many,TRBJ2-2,TGTGCCACCAGTGACCCCGGACAGGGGTACACCGGGGAGCTGTTTTTT,CATSDPGQGYTGELFF
TRBD2,TRBV30,NA,TRBJ2-3,TGTGCCTGGAGTGTGAGAGCTAGCGGGGGGGCAAATACGCAGTATTTT,CAWSVRASGGANTQYF
TRBD1,TRBV5-1,NA,TRBJ1-1,TGCGCCAGCAGCTTGGAGGTCCACAGGGGGCGCAACACTGAAGCTTTCTTT,CASSLEVHRGRNTEAFF
NA,TRBV6-1,NA,TRBJ2-7,TGTGCCAGCAGTGAAAGGAGCTCCTACGAGCAGTACTTC,CASSERSSYEQYF
NA,TRBV2,few,TRBJ2-2,TGTGCCAGCAGTGAATACGGGAGTTCGGCCGGGGAGCTGTTTTTT,CASSEYGSSAGELFF
NA,TRBV2,NA,TRBJ2-7,TGTGCCAGCGAAGTTGCCCGGACAGTTCTCTACGAGCAGTACTTC,CASEVARTVLYEQYF
NA,TRBV7-8,few,TRBJ1-5,TGTGCCAGCAGCTCACAGGACAATCAGCCCCAGCATTTT,CASSSQDNQPQHF
NA,TRBV4-1,NA,TRBJ1-2,TGCGCCAGCAGCCAAGGACTGGGGGGCTATGGCTACACCTTC,CASSQGLGGYGYTF
TRBD1,TRBV3-1/TRBV3-2,NA,TRBJ1-2,TGTGCCAGCAGCCAACAGGGGGGTAGCTATGGCTACACCTTC,CASSQQGGSYGYTF
NA,TRBV7-9,once,TRBJ1-1,TGTGCCAGCACCTCGACGGGACTCCAAGCTTTCTTT,CASTSTGLQAFF
TRBD1,TRBV10-1,NA,TRBJ1-5,TGCGCCAGCAGTCAGAAGGGACAGCATAGCAATCAGCCCCAGCATTTT,CASSQKGQHSNQPQHF
TRBD1,TRBV28,NA,TRBJ1-5,TGTGCCAGCAGATCGGGACAGGGAATCAATCAGCCCCAGCATTTT,CASRSGQGINQPQHF
TRBD1,TRBV28,NA,TRBJ1-6,TGTGCCAGCAGGCCGGACAGGATTTCACCCCTCCACTTT,CASRPDRISPLHF
TRBD1,TRBV6-6,few,TRBJ2-2,TGTGCCAGCAGTTACTCGAGAGGGGGCGACACCGGGGAGCTGTTTTTT,CASSYSRGGDTGELFF
NA,TRBV28,NA,TRBJ1-2,TGTGCCAGCAGTTTAATGAGGATGAACTACACCTTC,CASSLMRMNYTF
NA,TRBV20-1,NA,TRBJ2-5,TGCAGTGCTAGTTACGGTCAAGAGACCCAGTACTTC,CSASYGQETQYF
TRBD2,TRBV24-1,NA,TRBJ2-3,TGTGCCACCAGTGATTTCAAGGCTAGCGGGGGTGCAGATACGCAGTATTTT,CATSDFKASGGADTQYF
TRBD2,TRBV19,NA,TRBJ2-1,TGTGCCAGTAGTATCTTCCTAGCGGGGGGTGATGAGCAGTTCTTC,CASSIFLAGGDEQFF
NA,TRBV19,NA,TRBJ1-1,TGTGCCAGTAGTTTTCGAGCCTTCTCCTCGAACACTGAAGCTTTCTTT,CASSFRAFSSNTEAFF
NA,TRBV9,NA,TRBJ2-1,TGTGCCAGCAGCGTACAGAACTACAATGAGCAGTTCTTC,CASSVQNYNEQFF
TRBD1,TRBV28,few,TRBJ1-2,TGTGCCAGCAGTGACAGACAGGGGGCGCGAAGTGGCTACACCTTC,CASSDRQGARSGYTF
NA,TRBV18,NA,TRBJ1-4,TGTGCCAGCTCCCCTGACTCCAACCGGAACGAAAAACTGTTTTTT,CASSPDSNRNEKLFF
TRBD1,TRBV5-4,once,TRBJ2-2,TGTGCCAGCAGCTTGGGTACAGGGGCGAACACCGGGGAGCTGTTTTTT,CASSLGTGANTGELFF
NA,TRBV15,NA,TRBJ1-3,TGTGGAGCAGGGGTTGGAAACACCATATATTTT,CGAGVGNTIYF
TRBD1,TRBV4-1,NA,TRBJ2-3,TGCGCCAGCAGCCACTTACTGACAGGGGGCGGAAGAAATACGCAGTATTTT,CASSHLLTGGGRNTQYF
NA,TRBV7-2,NA,TRBJ1-2,TGTGCCAGCAGCTTTAGAGCAGTAGACGGAGGTTATGGCTACACCTTC,CASSFRAVDGGYGYTF
NA,TRBV7-9,NA,TRBJ2-2,TGTGCCAGCAGCTTACTGTGGAGCGAGGAGCTGTTTTTT,CASSLLWSEELFF
NA,TRBV27,NA,TRBJ1-1,TGTGCCAGCAGTCCGACAGGTCCCGCAGGCACTGAAGCTTTCTTT,CASSPTGPAGTEAFF
NA,TRBV6-5,NA,TRBJ1-4,TGTGCCAGCAGGGCGACAGTAGGTAATGAAAAACTGTTTTTT,CASRATVGNEKLFF
NA,TRBV20-1,NA,TRBJ2-7,TGCAGTGTACAGCCCGGCTACGAGCAGTACTTC,CSVQPGYEQYF
NA,TRBV30,once,TRBJ1-4,TGTGCCTGGACAGATACACCTAATGAAAAACTGTTTTTT,CAWTDTPNEKLFF
NA,TRBV5-1,NA,TRBJ1-1,TGCGCCAGCAGCTTGGCAGGGTACACTGAAGCTTTCTTT,CASSLAGYTEAFF
TRBD1,TRBV28,NA,TRBJ1-2,TGTGCCAGCAGTTTGAAGGCAGGGGGCGCCTCTGGCTACACCTTC,CASSLKAGGASGYTF
NA,TRBV5-1,few,TRBJ2-5,TGCGCCAGCAGCTGGACGGGACATCAAGAGACCCAGTACTTC,CASSWTGHQETQYF
TRBD1,TRBV9,NA,TRBJ2-3,TGTGCCAGCAGCGTCTCCGGGACAGGGTACACAGATACGCAGTATTTT,CASSVSGTGYTDTQYF
NA,TRBV28,NA,TRBJ1-1,TGTGCCAGCAGTGTGGACAGCTTTAACACTGAAGCTTTCTTT,CASSVDSFNTEAFF
TRBD1,TRBV5-1,NA,TRBJ2-2,TGCGCCAGCAGCACACAGGGGGCCGGGGAGCTGTTTTTT,CASSTQGAGELFF